This entry is about one T cell receptor (beta chain). Patients in Seattle were enrolled during active infection, then followed longitudinally. Authors' analysis steps: Amplified reference gene primers provided the basis for estimating nucleated cell counts. Assay used: immunoSEQ multiplex PCR; TCRdb lists only in-frame clones, some missing. The V and J calls and clone size are taken from that table; D and trimming were inferred from the DNA. The sample yields approximately 250,000 clones, 86% seen once. The germline V gene encodes CDR1 LGHDT and CDR2 YNNKEL (reference sequence). The V and J ends lost 4 bases and 9 bases, in that order; junction bases with no gene match: 11. The CDR3 sequence is 17 residues long. This specimen comes from a study of blood T cell repertoires in COVID-19. The overall study: There were acute and convalescent COVID-19 samples, and they came from the United States, Italy and Spain. In each case, the material was cDNA or gDNA derived from T cells, B-cell-depleted T cells, or PBMCs.

This rearrangement joins TRBV3-1 (or the pseudogene TRBV3-2) to TRBJ2-1; 14 nucleotides line up with TRBD2. The sequenced material came from peripheral blood. The receptor was isolated from a woman in her 70s with COVID-19, enrolled during active disease. For the CDR3, the DNA is TGTGCCAGCAGCCCGACTAGCGGGGGGGCCAATAGTTTTGAGCAGTTCTTC. Translation: CASSPTSGGANSFEQFF.